Each of the 3 T cell receptor beta chains below was sequenced from the same sample in a study of blood T cell repertoires in COVID-19. Generated by immunoSEQ multiplex PCR, the TCRdb table keeps only in-frame clones and is missing some. The sample includes fewer than 300,000 clones, about 87% of them seen just once. What was sequenced was peripheral blood. Every receptor here comes from a woman in her forties or fifties with COVID-19, enrolled during active disease.

Only one count was recorded for this clone. The chain recombines TRBV18 with TRBJ2-7, with D perhaps matching TRBD1 (5 bases). Germline-derived CDR1 and CDR2 are KGHSH and LQKENI. The V and J ends lost 5 bases and 3 bases respectively, with 11 bases between them. The CDR3 loop spans 13 amino acids. The chain's CDR3 is CASSVTGFYEQYF. As DNA, the CDR3 is TGTGCCAGCTCAGTAACAGGTTTCTACGAGCAGTACTTC.

The chain joins TRBV27 to TRBJ1-1; possible D gene TRBD1, 6 bases. The germline CDR1 and CDR2 sequences are MNHEY and SMNVEV (reference sequence). Trimming removed 2 bases from V and 4 bases from J, with 8 bases in between. This CDR3 region has 13 residues. The CDR3 DNA reads as TGTGCCAGCAGTTTAAACAGGGTCACTGAAGCTTTCTTT. This sequence encodes CASSLNRVTEAFF.

The chain has TRBV6-5 and TRBJ1-6; TRBD1 matches 7 bases. Germline values: CDR1 MNHEY, CDR2 SVGAGI. The CDR3 contains 15 residues. V gave up 8 bases and J gave up 6 bases; unmatched junction bases: 10. CDR3 sequence reads: CASLQGMSFNSPLHF. CDR3 DNA: TGTGCCAGCTTACAGGGGATGAGCTTTAATTCACCCCTCCACTTT.